The 11 T cell receptor beta chains presented below share a single source sample, sequenced in a study of cytomegalovirus exposure and HLA in healthy donors. Primers included in the PCR were 60 Vbeta and 13 Jbeta primers. Using immunoSEQ multiplex PCR, the repertoire was profiled, and TCRdb retains in-frame clones only, with some absent. The table lists 120,000 or so clones, about 74% of them singletons. Source material: PBMCs. The receptors stem from a woman in her 50s in good health and CMV-seropositive.

This clone was picked up a small number of times. The rearrangement uses TRBV30 and TRBJ1-3; TRBD1 agrees at 9 bases. After removal of 4 bases from V and 3 bases from J, the junction contained 4 bases not matched to a gene. Germline CDR1 reads GTSNPN; CDR2 reads SVGIG (reference sequence). The CDR3 extends over 14 amino acids. This CDR3 reads CAWTGTGIGNTIYF. In nucleotides, the CDR3 is TGTGCCTGGACTGGGACAGGGATTGGAAACACCATATATTTT.

This clone has a single count. V gene TRBV7-2 combines with J gene TRBJ1-1; D is unresolved. This CDR3 spans 14 amino acids. V gave up 2 bases and J gave up 8 bases, with 15 bases separating them. CDR1 and CDR2 from the germline V gene are SGHTA and FQGNSA. CDR3 DNA: TGTGCCAGCAGCTTAAGAGCGCTGGCTCGGGAAGCTTTCTTT. The encoded protein is CASSLRALAREAFF.

The chain uses TRBV4-1 and TRBJ1-1, with 8 bases identical to TRBD1. V was pared by 0 bases and J by 5 bases, with 8 bases of the junction left unmatched. The CDR3 covers 16 residues. In germline, CDR1 is MGHRA, CDR2 YSYEKL. The chain's CDR3 is CASSQDPGGGQTEAFF. The CDR3 DNA sequence: TGCGCCAGCAGCCAAGATCCAGGGGGCGGTCAAACTGAAGCTTTCTTT.

The V gene is TRBV29-1, the J gene TRBJ2-7; 8 bases fit TRBD1. The CDR3 spans 12 residues. Unmatched junction bases numbered 10, after V lost 8 bases and J lost 7 bases. Germline CDR1 is SQVTM and CDR2 is ANQGSEA. CDR3 loop: CSLSTGTGEQYF. The CDR3, as DNA: TGCAGCCTTAGTACCGGGACAGGAGAGCAGTACTTC.

This clone appeared a few times. This chain connects TRBV5-1 to TRBJ2-5; possible D gene TRBD1, 6 bases. Trimming took off 4 bases at V and 5 bases at J, with 9 bases between the two ends. The CDR3 sequence is 12 residues long. Germline-derived CDR1 and CDR2 are SGHRS and YFSETQ. In nucleotides, the CDR3 is TGCGCCAGCAGCCCTAGGGGGGAGACCCAGTACTTC. It translates to CASSPRGETQYF.

This clone was seen a few times. The CDR3 sequence: CASSLLLAGATDTQYF. The CDR3 region has the DNA TGTGCCAGCAGCTTACTCCTAGCGGGGGCCACAGATACGCAGTATTTT. This rearrangement joins TRBV7-2 to TRBJ2-3; 10 bases line up with TRBD2. The CDR3 runs 16 residues. Trimming removed 2 bases from V and 2 bases from J; junction bases left unmatched: 4. The germline V gene encodes CDR1 SGHTA and CDR2 FQGNSA.

The gene calls are TRBV19 and TRBJ2-3, with TRBD2 identical over 11 bases. Germline values: CDR1 LNHDA, CDR2 SQIVND (reference sequence). V lost 6 bases to trimming and J lost 2 bases; unmatched junction nucleotides: 10. The CDR3 runs to 17 residues. CDR3 bases: TGTGCCAGTAGGTCCTTAGCGGGGGGGCCGAACACAGATACGCAGTATTTT. This translates into CASRSLAGGPNTDTQYF.

The chain recombines TRBV18 with TRBJ1-5; a possible D gene is TRBD1 (5 bases). The CDR3 has 16 amino acids. Trimming removed 3 bases at V and 4 bases at J, with 16 bases between. Germline values: CDR1 KGHSH, CDR2 LQKENI. The CDR3 DNA reads TGTGCCAGCTCACCTGATGGGAGGGGAGGGAATCAGCCCCAGCATTTT. Translation: CASSPDGRGGNQPQHF. Based on the CDR3 plus reference TRBV18 and TRBJ1-5, the full variable domain is NAGVMQNPRHLVRRRGQEARLRCSPMKGHSHVYWYRQLPEEGLKFMVYLQKENIIDESGMPKERFSAEFPKEGPSILRIQQVVRGDSAAYFCASSPDGRGGNQPQHFGDGTRLSIL.

This clone has only a few counts. This chain joins TRBV15 and TRBJ1-5; tentatively, D is TRBD1 (5 bases). Germline V CDR1 and CDR2: LNHNV, YYDKDF (reference sequence). Trimming cost V 1 base and J 5 bases, with 15 bases left between them. This CDR3 comprises 16 residues. The CDR3 region is CATSRAGGWGDQPQHF. The CDR3 DNA reads TGTGCCACCAGCAGAGCGGGGGGGTGGGGCGATCAGCCCCAGCATTTT.

V is TRBV7-2 and J is TRBJ1-2; 8 nucleotides agree with TRBD1. J was trimmed by 6 bases and V by 5 bases; bases with no gene match: 14. CDR1 is SGHTA and CDR2 is FQGNSA in the germline V gene. The CDR3 is 16 amino acids. As DNA, the CDR3 is TGTGCCAGCAGCCAAGGGACAGGCCTGGGGGGGGATGGCTACACCTTC. Its protein is CASSQGTGLGGDGYTF. Variable domain in full (rest from reference TRBV7-2 and TRBJ1-2): GAGVSQSPSNKVTEKGKDVELRCDPISGHTALYWYRQSLGQGLEFLIYFQGNSAPDKSGLPSDRFSAERTGGSVSTLTIQRTQQEDSAVYLCASSQGTGLGGDGYTFGSGTRLTVV.

J is TRBJ2-7 and V is TRBV5-1; 8 bases are a match to TRBD1. With 2 bases clipped from V and 4 bases from J, the junction kept 5 bases outside the gene matches. The CDR3 sequence is 14 residues long. Germline CDR1 and CDR2: SGHRS and YFSETQ. Written as DNA, the CDR3 is TGCGCCAGCAGCTTTTCCAGGGGGCTGTACGAGCAGTACTTC. Its protein is CASSFSRGLYEQYF.